Presented here are 15 T cell receptor beta chains from one specimen sequenced in a study of control samples from healthy donors and cancer patients (dated by TCRdb to the early 2020s). The library came from the immunoSEQ multiplex PCR assay. TCRdb provides this immuneACCESS table in a form limited to in-frame rearrangements. Some clones are lacking; in checked studies, under half of them reflect an unresolved V gene, and why the rest are absent is not known. Across this sample there are hundreds of thousands of clones, with around nine tenths seen only once. The ten largest clones take up 5.5% to 7.5% of the sample. The sequenced sample was PBMCs. The receptor source for this set is a man between 40 and 49 years old with head and neck cancer.

This chain connects TRBV6-5 to TRBJ2-7, with D tentatively TRBD2 (5 bases). Germline-derived CDR1 and CDR2 are MNHEY and SVGAGI. Trimming shortened V by 5 bases and J by 2 bases, and 10 bases separated the two germline ends. CDR3 size: 13 residues. In DNA, the CDR3 is TGTGCCAGCAGTCCGGGGAAGGCCTACGAGCAGTACTTC. Its protein product is CASSPGKAYEQYF.

The J gene is TRBJ2-7, the V gene TRBV6-5; D is unclear. CDR1 is MNHEY, CDR2 SVGAGI, per germline. V shed 1 base and J shed 5 bases, with 12 bases lying between them. The CDR3 is 14 residues long. The chain's CDR3 is CASSYLSEVDEQYF. For the CDR3, the DNA is TGTGCCAGCAGTTACTTGTCTGAGGTGGACGAGCAGTACTTC.

This sequence joins TRBV19 and TRBJ1-3; no firm D call. The CDR3 consists of 15 residues. CDR1 is LNHDA, CDR2 SQIVND, per germline (reference sequence). The V end lost 4 bases, the J end lost 0 bases, and 10 bases lay between the germline ends. CDR3 DNA: TGTGCCAGTAGTAGTGGACGGACCTCTGGAAACACCATATATTTT. This gives the protein CASSSGRTSGNTIYF.

This sequence joins TRBV29-1 and TRBJ2-1; 9 bases map to TRBD1. The junction had 11 bases not matched to a gene; V was cut back by 5 bases and J by 9 bases. This CDR3 spans 14 amino acids. Germline loops: CDR1 SQVTM, CDR2 ANQGSEA. CDR3 sequence: CSVTGGYFGVEQFF. DNA for the CDR3: TGCAGCGTTACAGGGGGCTATTTTGGAGTTGAGCAGTTCTTC.

The chain is built from TRBV6-1 and TRBJ1-4, with 9 nucleotides matching TRBD1. The germline V gene has CDR1 MNHNS and CDR2 SASEGT. J gave up 8 bases and V 2 bases, and 15 bases lay outside the gene matches. The CDR3 contains 18 residues. The CDR3 loop is CASSETYLTGTGNEKLFF. DNA of the CDR3: TGTGCCAGCAGTGAAACTTACTTGACCGGGACAGGGAACGAAAAACTGTTTTTT.

J is TRBJ1-1 and V is TRBV10-3; 11 positions agree with TRBD1. CDR3 length equals 15 residues. Germline lookup yields CDR1 ENHRY and CDR2 SYGVKD. V was clipped by 5 bases and J by 5 bases; unmatched bases: 7. CDR3 loop: CAISTRDRGSTEAFF. The CDR3 DNA reads TGTGCCATCAGTACGAGGGACAGGGGGTCTACTGAAGCTTTCTTT.

The sample holds a few counts of this clone. V is TRBV2 and J is TRBJ1-1; D remains ambiguous. CDR1 is SNHLY, CDR2 FYNNEI, per germline. This CDR3 has 13 residues. V lost 3 bases, J lost 5 bases, and 10 bases lay in between. The DNA for the CDR3 is TGTGCCAGCAGTGACGAGGGTTTGACTGAAGCTTTCTTT. Its protein product is CASSDEGLTEAFF. Supplemented by reference TRBV2 and TRBJ1-1, the full variable domain reads EPEVTQTPSHQVTQMGQEVILRCVPISNHLYFYWYRQILGQKVEFLVSFYNNEISEKSEIFDDQFSVERPDGSNFTLKIRSTKLEDSAMYFCASSDEGLTEAFFGQGTRLTVV.

The V call is TRBV9, the J call TRBJ2-3; 7 bases agree with TRBD1. Looked up from germline, CDR1 is SGDLS and CDR2 is YYNGEE. The V and J ends lost 3 bases and 4 bases, in that order; junction bases with no gene match: 5. The CDR3 is made up of 14 amino acids. CDR3 loop: CASSAKQGPDTQYF. Written as DNA, the CDR3 is TGTGCCAGCAGCGCCAAACAGGGGCCAGATACGCAGTATTTT. Supplemented by reference TRBV9 and TRBJ2-3, the full variable domain reads DSGVTQTPKHLITATGQRVTLRCSPRSGDLSVYWYQQSLDQGLQFLIQYYNGEERAKGNILERFSAQQFPDLHSELNLSSLELGDSALYFCASSAKQGPDTQYFGPGTRLTVL.

The rearrangement uses TRBV19 and TRBJ1-1, with no clear D. The CDR3 has 12 residues. Trimming removed 5 bases at V and 4 bases at J, with 8 bases between. Looked up from germline, CDR1 is LNHDA and CDR2 is SQIVND (reference sequence). In nucleotides, the CDR3 is TGTGCCAGTAGTGAAACAGTCACTGAAGCTTTCTTT. It encodes CASSETVTEAFF.

This rearrangement joins TRBV28 to TRBJ1-1; D possibly corresponds to TRBD1 (6 bases). Germline-derived CDR1 and CDR2 are MDHEN and SYDVKM. The CDR3 length is 15 residues. V was shortened by 10 bases and J by 1 base, with 19 bases between the two germline ends. Here the CDR3 reads CATSEGGAGNTEAFF. DNA for the CDR3: TGTGCCACATCAGAGGGGGGGGCCGGGAACACTGAAGCTTTCTTT.

This rearrangement joins TRBV5-1 to TRBJ2-1, with TRBD1 matching 11 bases. The CDR3 spans 15 residues. V was pared by 2 bases and J by 8 bases, with 6 bases of the junction left unmatched. Germline CDR1 reads SGHRS; CDR2 reads YFSETQ. Written as DNA, the CDR3 is TGCGCCAGCAGCTTCTCCGGGACAGGGGGGTATGAGCAGTTCTTC. As protein: CASSFSGTGGYEQFF.

This chain uses TRBV11-2 with TRBJ2-7, with D hard to call. The CDR3 has 13 amino acids. CDR1 and CDR2 (germline): SGHAT, FQNNGV. V shed 5 bases and J shed 3 bases, with 11 bases lying between them. CDR3 region: CASSRVVSYEQYF. CDR3 nucleotide sequence: TGTGCCAGCAGCCGGGTTGTTAGCTACGAGCAGTACTTC.

This rearrangement joins TRBV5-8 to TRBJ2-3; no definite D call. V was cut by 4 bases and J by 3 bases, with 15 bases left in between. The CDR3 has 15 amino acids. Germline V lookup: CDR1 SGHTS, CDR2 YDEGEE. In DNA form, the CDR3 reads TGTGCCAGCAGCCTACTGTTGGGCCGAACAGATACGCAGTATTTT. The encoded protein is CASSLLLGRTDTQYF.

The chain combines TRBV19 with TRBJ2-7, with 8 positions matching TRBD2. Germline assignment: CDR1 LNHDA and CDR2 SQIVND (reference sequence). The V gene end was trimmed by 3 bases and the J gene end by 2 bases; junction bases not matched to a gene: 3. The CDR3 totals 14 residues. As DNA, the CDR3 is TGTGCCAGTAGTATGGGGCGGGGGGCCTACGAGCAGTACTTC. This codes for CASSMGRGAYEQYF.

The V and J genes are TRBV28 and TRBJ1-1; D not resolved. Looked up from germline, CDR1 is MDHEN and CDR2 is SYDVKM. Between the trimmed V and J ends, which lost 11 bases and 3 bases, there was a span of 10 bases. The CDR3 totals 11 residues. The chain's CDR3 is CALGRDTEAFF. The DNA of the CDR3 is TGTGCCCTCGGACGGGACACTGAAGCTTTCTTT.